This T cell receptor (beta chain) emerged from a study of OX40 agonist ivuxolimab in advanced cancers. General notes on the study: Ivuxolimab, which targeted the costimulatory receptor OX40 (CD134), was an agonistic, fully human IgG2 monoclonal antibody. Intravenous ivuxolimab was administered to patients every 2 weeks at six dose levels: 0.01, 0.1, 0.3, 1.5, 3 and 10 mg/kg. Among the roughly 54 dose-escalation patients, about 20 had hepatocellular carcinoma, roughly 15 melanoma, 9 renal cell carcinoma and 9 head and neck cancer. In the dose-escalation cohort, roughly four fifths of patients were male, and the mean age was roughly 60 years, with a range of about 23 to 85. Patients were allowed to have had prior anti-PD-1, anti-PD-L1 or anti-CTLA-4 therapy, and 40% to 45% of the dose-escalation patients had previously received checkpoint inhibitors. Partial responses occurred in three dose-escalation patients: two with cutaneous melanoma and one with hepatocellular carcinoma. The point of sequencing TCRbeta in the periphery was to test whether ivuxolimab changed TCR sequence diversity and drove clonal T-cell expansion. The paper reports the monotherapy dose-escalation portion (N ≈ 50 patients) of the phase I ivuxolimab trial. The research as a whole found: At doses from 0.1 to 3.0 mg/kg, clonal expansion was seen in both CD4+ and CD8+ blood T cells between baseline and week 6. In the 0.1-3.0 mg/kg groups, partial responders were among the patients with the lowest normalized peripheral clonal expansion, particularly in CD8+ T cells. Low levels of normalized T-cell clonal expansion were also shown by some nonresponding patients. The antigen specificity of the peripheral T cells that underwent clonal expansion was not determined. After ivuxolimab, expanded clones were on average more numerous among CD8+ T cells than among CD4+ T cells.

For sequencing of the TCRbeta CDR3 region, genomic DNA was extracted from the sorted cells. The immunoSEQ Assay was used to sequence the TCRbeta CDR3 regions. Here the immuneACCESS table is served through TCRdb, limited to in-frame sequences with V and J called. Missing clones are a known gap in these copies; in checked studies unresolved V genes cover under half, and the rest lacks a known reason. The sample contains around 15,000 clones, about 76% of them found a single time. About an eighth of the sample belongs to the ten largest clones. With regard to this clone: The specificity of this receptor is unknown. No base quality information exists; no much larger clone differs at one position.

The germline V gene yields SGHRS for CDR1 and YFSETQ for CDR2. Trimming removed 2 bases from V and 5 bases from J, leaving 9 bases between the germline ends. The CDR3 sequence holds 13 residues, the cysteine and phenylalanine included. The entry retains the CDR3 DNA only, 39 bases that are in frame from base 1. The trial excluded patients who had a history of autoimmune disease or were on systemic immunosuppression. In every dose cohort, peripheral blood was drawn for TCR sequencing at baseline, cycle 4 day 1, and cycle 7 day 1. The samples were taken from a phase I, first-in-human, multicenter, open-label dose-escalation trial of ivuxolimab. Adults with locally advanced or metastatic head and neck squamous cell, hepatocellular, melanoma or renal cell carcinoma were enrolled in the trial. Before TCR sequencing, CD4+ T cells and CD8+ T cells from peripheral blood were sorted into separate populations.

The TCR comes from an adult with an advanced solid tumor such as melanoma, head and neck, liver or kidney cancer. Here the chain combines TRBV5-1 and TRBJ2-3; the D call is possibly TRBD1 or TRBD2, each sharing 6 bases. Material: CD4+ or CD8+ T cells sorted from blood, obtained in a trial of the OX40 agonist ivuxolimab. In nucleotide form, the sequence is TGCGCCAGCAGCTTCGGGGGCGTAGATACGCAGTATTTT. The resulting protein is CASSFGGVDTQYF.